A selection of T cell receptor beta chains follows, all from one sample in a study of blood T cell repertoires in COVID-19. Assay used: immunoSEQ multiplex PCR; TCRdb lists only in-frame clones, some missing. The sample lists approximately 460,000 clones; roughly nine tenths were seen once. The sequencing sample was made of peripheral blood. The source of these receptors is a man aged 18 to 35 with COVID-19, enrolled during active disease. The CDR3 runs from the conserved cysteine through the conserved F or W. Each record gives: V gene, J gene, D gene, clone size, CDR3 protein, CDR3 DNA. D genes are given only for firm matches. Clone size is not always given. Where it is, it says once, few, many or a class for expanded clones.

TRBV3-1/TRBV3-2	TRBJ2-4	NA	NA	CASRDSLAKNIQYF	TGTGCCAGCAGAGACAGTTTAGCCAAAAACATTCAGTACTTC
TRBV27	TRBJ2-3	NA	few	CASSLARFEDTQYF	TGTGCCAGCAGTTTAGCCCGCTTCGAGGATACGCAGTATTTT
TRBV2	TRBJ2-7	NA	NA	CASTERDIRAYEQYF	TGTGCCAGCACCGAGCGGGACATTCGAGCCTACGAGCAGTACTTC
TRBV2	TRBJ2-1	NA	few	CASRVGGGAYNEQFF	TGTGCCAGCAGGGTGGGAGGGGGAGCCTACAATGAGCAGTTCTTC
TRBV5-1	TRBJ1-2	TRBD1	few	CASSSQQGSGYGYTF	TGCGCCAGCAGCTCGCAACAGGGGAGCGGGTATGGCTACACCTTC
TRBV5-1	TRBJ2-3	TRBD2	NA	CASSLYAAGESTDTQYF	TGCGCCAGCAGCTTGTATGCAGCGGGGGAGTCCACAGATACGCAGTATTTT
TRBV27	TRBJ2-7	NA	NA	CASSPRGFTISYEQYF	TGTGCCAGCAGTCCCAGGGGATTTACCATTTCCTACGAGCAGTACTTC
TRBV2	TRBJ2-3	NA	NA	CASSVTEPSTDTQYF	TGTGCCAGCAGTGTTACAGAACCTAGCACAGATACGCAGTATTTT
TRBV5-4	TRBJ1-1	NA	few	CASSFRGGDTEAFF	TGTGCCAGCAGCTTTAGGGGGGGGGACACTGAAGCTTTCTTT
TRBV6-1	TRBJ1-6	NA	few	CASSELARRVNSPLHF	TGTGCCAGCAGTGAATTGGCCAGGCGGGTAAATTCACCCCTCCACTTT